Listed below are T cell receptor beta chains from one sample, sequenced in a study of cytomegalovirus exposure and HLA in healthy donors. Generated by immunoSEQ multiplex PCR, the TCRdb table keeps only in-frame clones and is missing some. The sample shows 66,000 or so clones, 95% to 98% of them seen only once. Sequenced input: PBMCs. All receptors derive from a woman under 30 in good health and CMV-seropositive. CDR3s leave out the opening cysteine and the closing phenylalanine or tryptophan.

AWSVLRRSYNEQF	TRBV30	TRBJ2-1
ASRKSPTGESYEQY	TRBV19	TRBJ2-7
ASSHAGFYGYT	TRBV4-1	TRBJ1-2
ASKGGPTQY	TRBV27	TRBJ2-3
ASSQTVAGEFADTQY	TRBV7-2	TRBJ2-3
ASSASDSFYEQY	TRBV6-1	TRBJ2-7
ATSRALAGTGRLWPQH	TRBV15	TRBJ1-5
ASSSGDRLGPETQY	TRBV5-8	TRBJ2-5
ASSLGRDEQF	TRBV28	TRBJ2-1
ASGRLAGFNEQF	TRBV14	TRBJ2-1
ASSPGTAYGYT	TRBV7-2	TRBJ1-2
ASSYERGAYEQY	TRBV6-6	TRBJ2-7
ASSLDGGPEAF	TRBV5-1	TRBJ1-1
ASSSGGSYNEQF	TRBV5-4	TRBJ2-1
ASSTLGNNEQF	TRBV21-1	TRBJ2-1
ASSLTGTGKEKLF	TRBV5-6	TRBJ1-4
ASSMGQSGNTIY	TRBV19	TRBJ1-3
ASSLGSPGGTDTQY	TRBV5-1	TRBJ2-3
ASSLGTRPSYEQY	TRBV5-4	TRBJ2-7
AWSPPGGLPGNQPQH	TRBV30	TRBJ1-5
ASSPRLAGGRSTDTQY	TRBV5-4	TRBJ2-3
ASSLSGNHEQY	TRBV7-2	TRBJ2-7
ASSSPYDTQY	TRBV7-8	TRBJ2-3
ASSHGPPYEQY	TRBV11-1	TRBJ2-7
ASSVVGAYGYT	TRBV9	TRBJ1-2
ASSQEGQGQGAYEQY	TRBV4-1	TRBJ2-7
ASSAKPSMNTEAF	TRBV6-1	TRBJ1-1
ASSPTTLGDEKLF	TRBV5-6	TRBJ1-4
ASRASHSNSGEQF	TRBV19	TRBJ2-1
ASSLGLAGTETQY	TRBV5-6	TRBJ2-5
ASSPLAEYNEQF	TRBV18	TRBJ2-1
ASSLAPDSEAF	TRBV5-1	TRBJ1-1
ASSQSTGRGTEAF	TRBV23-1	TRBJ1-1
ASSLAFRRWGTYNEQF	TRBV13	TRBJ2-1
ASSVGPSGAGELF	TRBV2	TRBJ2-2
ASSFPDRNTQY	TRBV28	TRBJ2-3
ASSLYSVTYEQY	TRBV6-5	TRBJ2-7
ASSFNTGGTYEQY	TRBV27	TRBJ2-7
ASSASGNQPQH	TRBV9	TRBJ1-5
ASSLEVAGGETQY	TRBV11-2	TRBJ2-5
ASSLRGREQF	TRBV7-8	TRBJ2-1
ASSIRDFYNEQF	TRBV19	TRBJ2-1
ASRPGLAGYNEQF	TRBV5-1	TRBJ2-1
ATLPTGDYGYT	TRBV28	TRBJ1-2
ASTIGTGGSEQY	TRBV5-1	TRBJ2-7
ATSRDLGQGIGGYT	TRBV15	TRBJ1-2
ASSTGTPRGTQY	TRBV27	TRBJ2-3
ASSLDPSGYYEQY	TRBV11-2	TRBJ2-7
ASSPGQEAYEQY	TRBV27	TRBJ2-7
ASSENYSNQPQH	TRBV10-2	TRBJ1-5
ASSEQDRGETEAF	TRBV2	TRBJ1-1